This T cell receptor (beta chain) was documented in a study of blood T cell repertoires in COVID-19. Participants reported their clinical history, and cohort assignment relied on those reports. The V end lost 1 base, the J end lost 9 bases, and 13 bases lay between the germline ends. This CDR3 spans 14 amino acids. The germline V gene encodes CDR1 SEHNR and CDR2 FQNEAQ (reference sequence). Data came from immunoSEQ multiplex PCR; TCRdb stores just in-frame clones and leaves some out. This sample carries about 270,000 clones, less than 90% of them seen once, and the ten largest clones take under 3.5%.

Sequences were obtained from PBMCs or T cells enriched from blood (not recorded which). This TCR came from a woman aged 45 to 65 who had recovered from COVID-19. This rearrangement joins TRBV7-9 to TRBJ2-1, with D perhaps matching TRBD2 (5 bases). The CDR3 bases are TGTGCCAGCAGCTTAGACCCGGCGGGTGTTGAGCAGTTCTTC. It encodes CASSLDPAGVEQFF.